The rows below give T cell receptor beta chains drawn from one sample of a study of T cell changes during pregnancy in multiple sclerosis. Sequenced by immunoSEQ multiplex PCR; TCRdb stores in-frame clones only, minus some. Of more than 30,000 clones listed, roughly 90% were seen once; the top ten hold 0.56%. Sequencing used CD4+ T cells from peripheral blood mononuclear cells, obtained before pregnancy. Source of these receptors: a female donor with multiple sclerosis, enrolled in a pregnancy study. CDR3s include the opening cysteine and the closing phenylalanine or tryptophan. Each record gives: clone size, CDR3 length, J gene, V gene, D gene, CDR3 protein, CDR3 DNA. The D gene is left open where the match is weak. Clone size, where shown, is once, few, many, or a class for clones that have expanded.

size: NA
length: 15
J: TRBJ1-2
V: TRBV9
D: NA
CDR3: CASSPRQLSNYGYTF
DNA: TGTGCCAGCAGCCCTCGACAGCTTTCTAACTATGGCTACACCTTC

size: NA
length: 12
J: TRBJ1-6
V: TRBV2
D: TRBD1
CDR3: CAISDRYSPLHF
DNA: TGTGCCATTTCGGACAGGTATTCACCCCTCCACTTT

size: NA
length: 15
J: TRBJ1-5
V: TRBV7-2
D: NA
CDR3: CASSFRGGGNQPQHF
DNA: TGTGCCAGCAGCTTCCGCGGGGGCGGCAATCAGCCCCAGCATTTT

size: NA
length: 14
J: TRBJ2-1
V: TRBV14
D: NA
CDR3: CASSQAGKRGEQFF
DNA: TGTGCCAGCAGCCAAGCCGGTAAGAGAGGTGAGCAGTTCTTC

size: NA
length: 13
J: TRBJ1-4
V: TRBV2
D: TRBD1
CDR3: CASKGQINEKLFF
DNA: TGTGCCAGCAAGGGACAGATTAATGAAAAACTGTTTTTT

size: NA
length: 14
J: TRBJ1-1
V: TRBV7-2
D: NA
CDR3: CASSAGTLNTEAFF
DNA: TGTGCCAGCAGCGCCGGGACACTGAACACTGAAGCTTTCTTT

size: NA
length: 13
J: TRBJ2-2
V: TRBV7-6
D: NA
CDR3: CASSLVLDGELFF
DNA: TGTGCCAGCAGCTTAGTATTAGACGGGGAGCTGTTTTTT

size: NA
length: 15
J: TRBJ2-7
V: TRBV15
D: TRBD1
CDR3: CATSRDRVLVYEQYF
DNA: TGTGCCACCAGCCGAGACAGGGTCTTGGTCTACGAGCAGTACTTC

size: NA
length: 13
J: TRBJ2-7
V: TRBV27
D: NA
CDR3: CASSTGSSYEQYF
DNA: TGTGCCAGCAGCACAGGGAGCTCCTACGAGCAGTACTTC

size: NA
length: 14
J: TRBJ2-6
V: TRBV4-3
D: TRBD1
CDR3: CASSDRAGANVLTF
DNA: TGCGCCAGCAGCGACAGGGCTGGGGCCAACGTCCTGACTTTC

size: NA
length: 15
J: TRBJ1-3
V: TRBV29-1
D: NA
CDR3: CSAALPRQGGHTIYF
DNA: TGCAGCGCCGCTCTGCCTAGACAAGGGGGACACACCATATATTTT

size: NA
length: 13
J: TRBJ1-2
V: TRBV28
D: NA
CDR3: CASSLLAGGGYTF
DNA: TGTGCCAGCAGTTTGTTGGCAGGAGGAGGCTACACCTTC

size: NA
length: 17
J: TRBJ1-3
V: TRBV10-3
D: TRBD1
CDR3: CAISESWTGGAGNTIYF
DNA: TGTGCCATCAGTGAGTCCTGGACAGGGGGCGCTGGAAACACCATATATTTT

size: NA
length: 14
J: TRBJ2-7
V: TRBV9
D: TRBD1
CDR3: CASSGDRGAGEQYF
DNA: TGTGCCAGCAGCGGAGACAGGGGGGCTGGCGAGCAGTACTTC

size: NA
length: 16
J: TRBJ1-6
V: TRBV15
D: NA
CDR3: CATSRDLETYNSPLHF
DNA: TGTGCCACCAGCAGAGATCTAGAGACCTATAATTCACCCCTCCACTTT

size: NA
length: 14
J: TRBJ2-7
V: TRBV5-1
D: TRBD1
CDR3: CASRQGDRNDEQYF
DNA: TGCGCCAGCAGACAGGGGGATCGGAATGACGAGCAGTACTTC

size: NA
length: 15
J: TRBJ2-1
V: TRBV4-3
D: TRBD2
CDR3: CASSYIIAGDNEQFF
DNA: TGCGCCAGCAGCTACATAATAGCGGGGGACAATGAGCAGTTCTTC

size: NA
length: 13
J: TRBJ2-7
V: TRBV30
D: TRBD1
CDR3: CAWIGQGIHEQYF
DNA: TGTGCCTGGATCGGACAGGGGATCCACGAGCAGTACTTC

size: NA
length: 14
J: TRBJ2-5
V: TRBV4-1
D: TRBD2
CDR3: CASSRAGGGETQYF
DNA: TGCGCCAGCAGCCGGGCAGGCGGGGGAGAGACCCAGTACTTC

size: NA
length: 18
J: TRBJ2-1
V: TRBV2
D: TRBD2
CDR3: CASRRSGLAGGLGNEQFF
DNA: TGTGCCAGCAGGCGATCGGGACTAGCGGGGGGGCTCGGCAATGAGCAGTTCTTC

size: NA
length: 12
J: TRBJ1-2
V: TRBV5-1
D: TRBD1
CDR3: CASSPDRGGYTF
DNA: TGCGCCAGCAGCCCCGACAGGGGTGGCTACACCTTC

size: NA
length: 14
J: TRBJ2-5
V: TRBV2
D: TRBD2
CDR3: CASSPSGVQETQYF
DNA: TGTGCCAGCAGCCCCAGCGGGGTCCAAGAGACCCAGTACTTC

size: NA
length: 15
J: TRBJ2-1
V: TRBV7-6
D: TRBD2
CDR3: CASSPRTSGGNEQFF
DNA: TGTGCCAGCAGCCCCAGGACTAGCGGGGGGAATGAGCAGTTCTTC

size: NA
length: 13
J: TRBJ1-1
V: TRBV5-5
D: TRBD1
CDR3: CASSKRQGSEAFF
DNA: TGTGCCAGCAGCAAAAGACAGGGCTCCGAAGCTTTCTTT

size: once
length: 17
J: TRBJ1-6
V: TRBV15
D: NA
CDR3: CATSRDPVSQLNSPLHF
DNA: TGTGCCACCAGCAGAGATCCAGTAAGTCAACTAAATTCACCCCTCCACTTT

size: few
length: 13
J: TRBJ2-7
V: TRBV11-2
D: NA
CDR3: CASSYLGGYEQYF
DNA: TGTGCCAGCAGCTACCTCGGAGGCTACGAGCAGTACTTC

size: NA
length: 14
J: TRBJ2-3
V: TRBV7-9
D: TRBD2
CDR3: CASRPIGGADTQYF
DNA: TGTGCCAGCAGGCCTATTGGGGGGGCAGATACGCAGTATTTT

size: NA
length: 15
J: TRBJ2-5
V: TRBV27
D: NA
CDR3: CASSLGAGFQETQYF
DNA: TGTGCCAGCAGTTTAGGAGCGGGCTTCCAAGAGACCCAGTACTTC

size: NA
length: 14
J: TRBJ1-5
V: TRBV2
D: NA
CDR3: CASSARTQHQPQHF
DNA: TGTGCCAGCAGTGCGCGGACACAGCATCAGCCCCAGCATTTT

size: NA
length: 14
J: TRBJ1-6
V: TRBV27
D: NA
CDR3: CASGRPSLTSPLHF
DNA: TGTGCCAGCGGCAGGCCGAGCCTGACTTCACCCCTCCACTTT

size: NA
length: 14
J: TRBJ1-1
V: TRBV11-2
D: NA
CDR3: CASSPREGSIKAFF
DNA: TGTGCCAGCAGCCCACGGGAGGGCAGCATAAAAGCTTTCTTT